These 2 T cell receptor beta chains were sequenced from one sample in a study of T cells in Graves' hyperthyroidism and ophthalmopathy. Amplified regions were TCR beta CDR3 sequences from RNA transcripts. When the TCR CDR3 underwent first-round RT-PCR, the HTBI primer set was used. TCRdb used MiXCR to reprocess the multiplex PCR reads, holding one entry per CDR3 protein. This sample has a few hundred thousand distinct CDR3 sequences, with 16% found just once. The specimen sequenced was blood. The receptors were sampled from a woman aged 40 to 49 with Graves' ophthalmopathy.

This clonotype was seen ten or more times. The V gene is TRBV27, the J gene TRBJ1-2, with 9 positions matching TRBD1. Germline trimming cut 5 bases from V and 4 bases from J; bases unmatched to any gene: 5. This CDR3 has 14 residues. CDR1 MNHEY and CDR2 SMNVEV come from the germline V gene (reference sequence). For the CDR3, the DNA is TGTGCCAGCAGTACCAGACAGGGGGGCTATGGCTACACCTTC. Encoded protein: CASSTRQGGYGYTF.

This clonotype was detected ten times or more. This chain links TRBV6-1 with TRBJ2-3, with D uncertain. Per germline, CDR1 MNHNS and CDR2 SASEGT. The CDR3 sequence is 15 residues long. V was shortened by 7 bases and J by 2 bases, with 16 bases between the two germline ends. The DNA for the CDR3 is TGTGCCAGCACCCCAGGTGAACGACACACAGATACGCAGTATTTT. Amino acids: CASTPGERHTDTQYF.